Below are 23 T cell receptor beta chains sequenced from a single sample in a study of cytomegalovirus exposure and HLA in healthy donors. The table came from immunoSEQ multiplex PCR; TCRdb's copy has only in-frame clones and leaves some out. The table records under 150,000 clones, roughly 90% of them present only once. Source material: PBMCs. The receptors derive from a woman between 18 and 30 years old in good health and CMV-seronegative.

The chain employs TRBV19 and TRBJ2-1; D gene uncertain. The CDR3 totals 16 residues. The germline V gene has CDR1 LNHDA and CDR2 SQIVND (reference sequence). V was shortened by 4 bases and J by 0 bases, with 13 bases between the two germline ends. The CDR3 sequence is CASSTSLASSYNEQFF. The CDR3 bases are TGTGCCAGTAGTACTTCCCTGGCTAGCTCCTACAATGAGCAGTTCTTC.

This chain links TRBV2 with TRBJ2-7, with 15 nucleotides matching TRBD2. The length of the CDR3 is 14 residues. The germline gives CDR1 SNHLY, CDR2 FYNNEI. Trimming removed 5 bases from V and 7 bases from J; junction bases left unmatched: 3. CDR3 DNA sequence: TGTGCCAGCAGTCGAGGACTAGCGGGGGGGGAGCAGTACTTC. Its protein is CASSRGLAGGEQYF.

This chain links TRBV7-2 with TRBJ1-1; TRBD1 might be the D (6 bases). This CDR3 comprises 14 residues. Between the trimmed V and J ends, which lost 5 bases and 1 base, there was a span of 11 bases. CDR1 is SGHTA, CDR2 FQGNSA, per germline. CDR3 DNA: TGTGCCAGCAGCCGTACACAGGGGAACACTGAAGCTTTCTTT. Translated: CASSRTQGNTEAFF.

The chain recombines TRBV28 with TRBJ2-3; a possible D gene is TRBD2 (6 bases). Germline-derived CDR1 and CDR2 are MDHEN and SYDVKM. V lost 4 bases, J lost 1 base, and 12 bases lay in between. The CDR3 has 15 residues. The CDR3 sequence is CASSSPSERTDTQYF. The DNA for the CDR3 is TGTGCCAGCAGTTCCCCTAGCGAGCGCACAGATACGCAGTATTTT. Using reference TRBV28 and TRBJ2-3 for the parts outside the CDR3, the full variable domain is DVKVTQSSRYLVKRTGEKVFLECVQDMDHENMFWYRQDPGLGLRLIYFSYDVKMKEKGDIPEGYSVSREKKERFSLILESASTNQTSMYLCASSSPSERTDTQYFGPGTRLTVL.

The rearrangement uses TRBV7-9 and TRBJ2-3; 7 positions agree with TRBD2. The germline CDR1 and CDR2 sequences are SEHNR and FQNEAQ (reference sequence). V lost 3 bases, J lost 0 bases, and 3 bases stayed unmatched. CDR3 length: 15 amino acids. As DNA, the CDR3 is TGTGCCAGCAGCTTCCCTAGCGGCAGCACAGATACGCAGTATTTT. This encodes CASSFPSGSTDTQYF.

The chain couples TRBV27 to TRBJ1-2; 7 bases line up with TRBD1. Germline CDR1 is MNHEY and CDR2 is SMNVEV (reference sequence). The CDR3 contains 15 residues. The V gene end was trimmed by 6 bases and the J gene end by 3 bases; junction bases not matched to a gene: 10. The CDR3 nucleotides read TGTGCCAGCAGCGTAGATAGTACAGGGGACTATGGCTACACCTTC. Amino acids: CASSVDSTGDYGYTF.

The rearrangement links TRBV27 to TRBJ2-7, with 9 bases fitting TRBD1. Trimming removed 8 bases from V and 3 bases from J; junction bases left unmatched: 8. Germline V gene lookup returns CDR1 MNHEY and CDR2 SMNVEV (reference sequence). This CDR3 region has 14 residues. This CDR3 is CASRGQGSRYEQYF. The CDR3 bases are TGTGCCAGCCGAGGACAGGGGTCCCGCTACGAGCAGTACTTC.

CDR3 region: CASSPESRTEGGELFF. DNA for the CDR3: TGTGCCAGCAGCCCCGAGTCTCGGACTGAGGGCGGGGAGCTGTTTTTT. V usage is TRBV11-2 and J usage is TRBJ2-2, with D possibly being TRBD2 (5 bases). There are 16 residues in the CDR3. V dropped 5 bases and J dropped 7 bases, with 20 bases sitting between them. Germline V gene data show CDR1 as SGHAT and CDR2 as FQNNGV.

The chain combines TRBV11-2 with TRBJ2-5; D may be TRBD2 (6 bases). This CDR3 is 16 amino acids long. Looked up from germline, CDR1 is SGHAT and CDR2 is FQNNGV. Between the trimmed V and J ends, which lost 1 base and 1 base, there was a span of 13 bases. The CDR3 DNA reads TGTGCCAGCAGCTTAGGGTGGCGGGGCACCCAAGAGACCCAGTACTTC. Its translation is CASSLGWRGTQETQYF.

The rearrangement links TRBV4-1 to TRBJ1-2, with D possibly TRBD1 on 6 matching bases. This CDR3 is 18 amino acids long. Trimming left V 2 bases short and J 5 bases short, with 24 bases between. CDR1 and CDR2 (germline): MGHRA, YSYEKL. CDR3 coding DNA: TGCGCCAGCAGCCAACACACGGCAGGGGCCCTGGGGTTATATGGCTACACCTTC. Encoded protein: CASSQHTAGALGLYGYTF.

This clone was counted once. Written as DNA, the CDR3 is TGTGCCAGCAGTACCGGGACAGGGGACCAGTACTTC. Amino acid sequence: CASSTGTGDQYF. The gene calls are TRBV7-9 and TRBJ2-5, with 10 bases fitting TRBD1. J gave up 10 bases and V 6 bases, and 5 bases lay outside the gene matches. The germline V gene has CDR1 SEHNR and CDR2 FQNEAQ (reference sequence). The CDR3 covers 12 residues.

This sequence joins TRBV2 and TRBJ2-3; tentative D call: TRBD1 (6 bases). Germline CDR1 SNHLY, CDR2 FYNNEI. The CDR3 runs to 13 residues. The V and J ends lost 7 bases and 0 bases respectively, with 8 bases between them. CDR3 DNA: TGTGCCAGCAAGGGGGAAAGCACAGATACGCAGTATTTT. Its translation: CASKGESTDTQYF.

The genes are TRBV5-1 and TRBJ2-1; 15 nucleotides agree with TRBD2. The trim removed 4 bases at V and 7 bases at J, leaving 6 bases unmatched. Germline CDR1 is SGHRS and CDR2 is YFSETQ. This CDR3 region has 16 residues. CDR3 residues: CASSPEGTSGRNEQFF. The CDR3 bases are TGCGCCAGCAGCCCGGAGGGGACTAGCGGGAGGAATGAGCAGTTCTTC.

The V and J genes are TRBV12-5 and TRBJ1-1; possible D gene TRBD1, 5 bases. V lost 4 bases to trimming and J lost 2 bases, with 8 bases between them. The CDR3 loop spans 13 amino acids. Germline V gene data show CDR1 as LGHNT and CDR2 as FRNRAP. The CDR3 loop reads CASGSTANTEAFF. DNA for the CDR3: TGTGCTAGTGGTTCGACAGCCAACACTGAAGCTTTCTTT.

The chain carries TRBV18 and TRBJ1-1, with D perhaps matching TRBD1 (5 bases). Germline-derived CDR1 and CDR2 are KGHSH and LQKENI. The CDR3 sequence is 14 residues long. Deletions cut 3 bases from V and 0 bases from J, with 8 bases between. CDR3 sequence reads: CASSPQDMNTEAFF. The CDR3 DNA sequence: TGTGCCAGCTCACCCCAGGACATGAACACTGAAGCTTTCTTT.

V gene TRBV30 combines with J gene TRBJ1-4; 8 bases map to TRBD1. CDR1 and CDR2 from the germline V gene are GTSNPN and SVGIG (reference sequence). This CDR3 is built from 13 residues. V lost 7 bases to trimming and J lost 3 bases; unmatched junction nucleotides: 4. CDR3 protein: CALYRGANEKLFF. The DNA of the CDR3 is TGTGCCTTATACAGGGGGGCTAATGAAAAACTGTTTTTT.

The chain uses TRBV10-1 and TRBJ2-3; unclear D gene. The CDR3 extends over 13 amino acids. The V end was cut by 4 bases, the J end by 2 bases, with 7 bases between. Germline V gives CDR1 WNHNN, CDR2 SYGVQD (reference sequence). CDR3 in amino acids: CASSARLTDTQYF. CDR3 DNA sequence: TGCGCCAGCAGTGCCAGACTCACAGATACGCAGTATTTT.

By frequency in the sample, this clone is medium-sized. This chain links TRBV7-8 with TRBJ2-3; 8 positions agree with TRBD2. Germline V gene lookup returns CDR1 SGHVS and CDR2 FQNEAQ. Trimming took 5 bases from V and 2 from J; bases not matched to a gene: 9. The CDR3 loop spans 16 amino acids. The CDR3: CASSPTGTSLTDTQYF. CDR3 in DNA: TGTGCCAGCAGCCCGACCGGGACTAGTCTCACAGATACGCAGTATTTT.

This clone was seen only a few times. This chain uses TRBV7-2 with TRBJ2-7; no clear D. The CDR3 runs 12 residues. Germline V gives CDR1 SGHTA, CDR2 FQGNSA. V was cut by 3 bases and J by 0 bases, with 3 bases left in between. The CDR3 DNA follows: TGTGCCAGCAGCTTGAGCTCCTACGAGCAGTACTTC. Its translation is CASSLSSYEQYF.

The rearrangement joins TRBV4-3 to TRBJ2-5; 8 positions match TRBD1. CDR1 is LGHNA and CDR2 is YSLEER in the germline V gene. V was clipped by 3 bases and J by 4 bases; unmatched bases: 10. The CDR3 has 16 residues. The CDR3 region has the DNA TGCGCCAGCAGCCACACGGGCTCAGGGGGCCCAGAGACCCAGTACTTC. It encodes CASSHTGSGGPETQYF.

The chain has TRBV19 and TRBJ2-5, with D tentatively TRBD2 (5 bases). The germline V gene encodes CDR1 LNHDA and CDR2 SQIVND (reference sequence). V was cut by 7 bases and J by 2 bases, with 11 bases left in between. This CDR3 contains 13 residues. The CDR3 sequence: CASNSDGQETQYF. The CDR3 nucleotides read TGTGCCAGTAATAGCGACGGACAAGAGACCCAGTACTTC.

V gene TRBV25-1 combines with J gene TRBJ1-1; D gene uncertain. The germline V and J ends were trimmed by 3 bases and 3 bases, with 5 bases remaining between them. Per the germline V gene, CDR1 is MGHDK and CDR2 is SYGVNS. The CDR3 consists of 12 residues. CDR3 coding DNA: TGTGCCAGCAGTGACAGATACACTGAAGCTTTCTTT. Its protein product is CASSDRYTEAFF.

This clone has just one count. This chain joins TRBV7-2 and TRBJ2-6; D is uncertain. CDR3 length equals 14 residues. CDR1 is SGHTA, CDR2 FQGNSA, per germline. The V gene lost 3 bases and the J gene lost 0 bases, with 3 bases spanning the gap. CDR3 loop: CASSFISGANVLTF. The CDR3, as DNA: TGTGCCAGCAGCTTTATCTCTGGGGCCAACGTCCTGACTTTC.